This T cell receptor beta chain stems from a study of blood T cells in healthy people across ages. Germline V gives CDR1 DFQATT, CDR2 SNEGSKA (reference sequence). The CDR3 spans 14 residues. Trimming took 8 bases from V and 4 from J, leaving 20 bases between them. It was with a sample-barcoded 5' primer and a J-beta primer mix that a second PCR of roughly 6 to 12 cycles was run. TCRdb processed the 5' RACE reads anew with MiXCR; each CDR3 protein has one entry. The data contain around 800,000 distinct CDR3 sequences, about 53% of them singletons. Findings and limits, study-wide: Donors of long life had a larger count of naive CD4+ cells and greater diversity than aged donors.

In regard to this clonotype: The antigen is undetermined.

The source of this sequence is a man older than 75 in good health. Sequenced sample: blood. The chain couples TRBV20-1 to TRBJ2-5; D is perhaps TRBD2 (5 bases). The CDR3 nucleotides read TGCAGTACTCTACAGACTAAGTCGACAGAGACCCAGTACTTC. Translation: CSTLQTKSTETQYF.